This T cell receptor beta chain was sequenced in a study of early T cells in non-severe SARS-CoV-2 infection. Trimming left V 3 bases short and J 3 bases short, with 17 bases between. Germline lookup yields CDR1 MNHEY and CDR2 SMNVEV (reference sequence). CDR3 size: 17 residues. Unique molecular identifier tags were affixed to discrete cDNA molecules. TCRdb passed the 5' RACE reads through MiXCR, listing each CDR3 protein once. The sample carries 65,000 to 75,000 distinct CDR3 sequences, 13% recorded once. This receptor was obtained from an adult who was a healthcare worker with PCR-confirmed SARS-CoV-2 infection or an uninfected control (not recorded which). The sequenced sample consisted of whole blood. The chain links TRBV27 to TRBJ2-2, with D maybe TRBD1 (5 bases). As DNA, the CDR3 is TGTGCCAGCAGTTTTGGGCCTGGGCAGGGTGACACCGGGGAGCTGTTTTTT. It is translated as CASSFGPGQGDTGELFF.